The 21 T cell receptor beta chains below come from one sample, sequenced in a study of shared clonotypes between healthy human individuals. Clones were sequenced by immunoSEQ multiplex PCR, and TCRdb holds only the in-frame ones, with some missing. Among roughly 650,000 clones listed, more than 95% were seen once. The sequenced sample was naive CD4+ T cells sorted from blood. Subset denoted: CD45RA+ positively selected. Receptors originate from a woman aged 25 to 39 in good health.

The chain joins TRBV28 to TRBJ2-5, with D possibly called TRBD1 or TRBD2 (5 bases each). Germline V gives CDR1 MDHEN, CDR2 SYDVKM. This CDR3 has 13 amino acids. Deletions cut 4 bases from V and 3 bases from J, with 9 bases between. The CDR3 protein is CASSWDAEETQYF. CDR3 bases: TGTGCCAGCAGTTGGGACGCTGAAGAGACCCAGTACTTC.

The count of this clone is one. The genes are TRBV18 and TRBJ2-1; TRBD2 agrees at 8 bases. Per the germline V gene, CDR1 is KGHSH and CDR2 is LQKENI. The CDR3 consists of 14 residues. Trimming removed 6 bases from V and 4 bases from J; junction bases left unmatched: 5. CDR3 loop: CASSPGLEYNEQFF. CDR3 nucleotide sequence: TGTGCCAGCTCTCCGGGACTAGAATACAATGAGCAGTTCTTC.

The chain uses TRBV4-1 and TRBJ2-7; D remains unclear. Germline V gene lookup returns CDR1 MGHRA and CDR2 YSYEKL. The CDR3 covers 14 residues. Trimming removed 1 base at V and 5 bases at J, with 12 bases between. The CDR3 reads CASSQGVSRDEQYF. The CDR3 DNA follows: TGCGCCAGCAGCCAAGGGGTAAGTCGGGACGAGCAGTACTTC.

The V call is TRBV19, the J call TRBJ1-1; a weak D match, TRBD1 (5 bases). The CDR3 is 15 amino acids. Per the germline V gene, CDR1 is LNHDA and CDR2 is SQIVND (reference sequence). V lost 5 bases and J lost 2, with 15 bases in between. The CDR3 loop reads CASSSRTPYNTEAFF. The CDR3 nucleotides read TGTGCCAGTAGTTCAAGGACACCCTACAACACTGAAGCTTTCTTT. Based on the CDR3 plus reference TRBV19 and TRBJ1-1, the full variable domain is DGGITQSPKYLFRKEGQNVTLSCEQNLNHDAMYWYRQDPGQGLRLIYYSQIVNDFQKGDIAEGYSVSREKKESFPLTVTSAQKNPTAFYLCASSSRTPYNTEAFFGQGTRLTVV.

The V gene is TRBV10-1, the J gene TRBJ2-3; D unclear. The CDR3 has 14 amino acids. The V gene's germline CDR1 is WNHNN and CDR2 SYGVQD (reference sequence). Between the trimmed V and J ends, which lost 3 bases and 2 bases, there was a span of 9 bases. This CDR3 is CASSDGGSTDTQYF. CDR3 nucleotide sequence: TGCGCCAGCAGTGACGGTGGGTCCACAGATACGCAGTATTTT.

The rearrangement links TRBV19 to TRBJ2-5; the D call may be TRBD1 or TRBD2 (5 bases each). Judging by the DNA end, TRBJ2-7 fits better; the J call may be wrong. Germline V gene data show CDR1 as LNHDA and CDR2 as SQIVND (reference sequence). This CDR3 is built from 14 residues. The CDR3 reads CASSGDPDRYEQYF. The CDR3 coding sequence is TGTGCCAGTAGTGGGGACCCAGATCGATACGAGCAGTACTTC.

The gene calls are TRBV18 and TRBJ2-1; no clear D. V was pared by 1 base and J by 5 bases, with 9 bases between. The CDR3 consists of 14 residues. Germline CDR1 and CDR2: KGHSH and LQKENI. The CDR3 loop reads CASSPLQTNNEQFF. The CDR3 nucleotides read TGTGCCAGCTCACCACTCCAAACTAACAATGAGCAGTTCTTC.

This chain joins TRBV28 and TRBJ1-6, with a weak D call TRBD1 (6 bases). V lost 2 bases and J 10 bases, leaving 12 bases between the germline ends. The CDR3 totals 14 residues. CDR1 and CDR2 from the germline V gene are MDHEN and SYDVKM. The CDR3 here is CASSLAGAESPLHF. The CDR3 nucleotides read TGTGCCAGCAGTTTAGCGGGGGCAGAATCACCCCTCCACTTT.

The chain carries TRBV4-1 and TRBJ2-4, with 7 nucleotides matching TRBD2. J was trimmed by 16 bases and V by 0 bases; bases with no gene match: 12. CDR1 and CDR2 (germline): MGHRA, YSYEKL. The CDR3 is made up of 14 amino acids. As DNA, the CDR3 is TGCGCCAGCAGCCAAGAGACTACTGGCGGGAGCATTTACTTC. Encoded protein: CASSQETTGGSIYF.

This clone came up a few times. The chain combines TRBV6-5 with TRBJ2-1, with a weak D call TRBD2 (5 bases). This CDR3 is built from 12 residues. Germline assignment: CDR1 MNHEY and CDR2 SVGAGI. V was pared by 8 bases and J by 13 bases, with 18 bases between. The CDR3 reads CASAYSAGEQFF. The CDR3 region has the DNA TGTGCCAGCGCCTACAGCGCGGGTGAACAGTTCTTC.

The CDR3 DNA reads TGTGCCAGTAACCGGGACGGGAATCAGCCCCAGCATTTT. It specifies CASNRDGNQPQHF. The V and J genes are TRBV19 and TRBJ1-5, with D perhaps TRBD1 (5 bases). Per the germline V gene, CDR1 is LNHDA and CDR2 is SQIVND (reference sequence). The CDR3 totals 13 residues. Trimming removed 7 bases from V and 4 bases from J, with 11 bases in between.

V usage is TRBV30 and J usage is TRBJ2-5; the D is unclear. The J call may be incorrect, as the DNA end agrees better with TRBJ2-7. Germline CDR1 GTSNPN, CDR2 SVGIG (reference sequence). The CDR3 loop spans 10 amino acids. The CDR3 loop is CAWGYDEQYF. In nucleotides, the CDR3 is TGTGCCTGGGGATACGACGAGCAGTACTTC.

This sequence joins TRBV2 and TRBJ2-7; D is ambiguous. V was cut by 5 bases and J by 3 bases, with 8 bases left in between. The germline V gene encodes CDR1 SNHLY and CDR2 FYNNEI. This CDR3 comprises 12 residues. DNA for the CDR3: TGTGCCAGCAGTTCCAGATTCTACGAGCAGTACTTC. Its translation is CASSSRFYEQYF.

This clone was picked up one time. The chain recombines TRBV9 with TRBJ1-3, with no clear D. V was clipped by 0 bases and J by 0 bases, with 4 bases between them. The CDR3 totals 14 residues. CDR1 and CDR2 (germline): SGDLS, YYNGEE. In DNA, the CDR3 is TGTGCCAGCAGCGTAGACCCCTCTGGAAACACCATATATTTT. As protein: CASSVDPSGNTIYF.

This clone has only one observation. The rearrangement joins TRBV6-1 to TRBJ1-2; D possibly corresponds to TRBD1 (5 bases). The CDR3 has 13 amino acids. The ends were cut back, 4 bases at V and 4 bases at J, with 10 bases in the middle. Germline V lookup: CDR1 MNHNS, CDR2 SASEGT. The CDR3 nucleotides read TGTGCCAGCAGTGGGCAGGGCTTCTATGGCTACACCTTC. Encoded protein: CASSGQGFYGYTF.

CDR3 residues: CASSLRSPGETQYF. CDR3 nucleotides: TGTGCCAGCAGCTTACGGTCTCCGGGGGAGACCCAGTACTTC. The rearrangement links TRBV11-3 to TRBJ2-5; perhaps TRBD2 as D (5 bases). Germline CDR1 reads SGHNT; CDR2 reads YENEEA. The CDR3 runs to 14 residues. V was cut by 2 bases and J by 5 bases, with 12 bases left in between.

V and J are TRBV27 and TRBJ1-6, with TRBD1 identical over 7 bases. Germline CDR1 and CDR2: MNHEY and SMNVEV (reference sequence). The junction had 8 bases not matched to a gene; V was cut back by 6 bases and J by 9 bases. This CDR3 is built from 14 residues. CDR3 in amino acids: CASRSTGLGSPLHF. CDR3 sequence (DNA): TGTGCCAGCAGATCGACAGGGTTGGGTTCACCCCTCCACTTT.

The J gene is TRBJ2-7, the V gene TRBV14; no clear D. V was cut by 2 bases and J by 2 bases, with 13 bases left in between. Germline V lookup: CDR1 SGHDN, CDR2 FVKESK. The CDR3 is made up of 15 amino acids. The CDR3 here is CASSQRVGLAYEQYF. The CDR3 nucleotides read TGTGCCAGCAGCCAACGGGTAGGCTTGGCCTACGAGCAGTACTTC.

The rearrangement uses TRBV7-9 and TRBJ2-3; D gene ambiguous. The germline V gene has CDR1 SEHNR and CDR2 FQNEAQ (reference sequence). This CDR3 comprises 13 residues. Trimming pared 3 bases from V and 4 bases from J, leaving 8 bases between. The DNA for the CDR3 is TGTGCCAGCAGCTTGGACGGACCAGATACGCAGTATTTT. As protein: CASSLDGPDTQYF.

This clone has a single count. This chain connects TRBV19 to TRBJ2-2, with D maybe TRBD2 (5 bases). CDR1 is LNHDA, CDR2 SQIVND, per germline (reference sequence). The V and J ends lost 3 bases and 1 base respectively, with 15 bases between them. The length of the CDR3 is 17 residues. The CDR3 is CASSISSAGRNTGELFF. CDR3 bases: TGTGCCAGTAGTATCTCTTCGGCGGGCCGGAACACCGGGGAGCTGTTTTTT.

The CDR3 sequence is CASSLVGVGEQFF. CDR3 nucleotide sequence: TGTGCCAGCAGCTTAGTAGGGGTTGGTGAGCAGTTCTTC. The rearrangement links TRBV7-9 to TRBJ2-1; D might be TRBD1 (5 bases). CDR1 and CDR2 (germline): SEHNR, FQNEAQ (reference sequence). CDR3 length: 13 amino acids. Between the trimmed V and J ends, which lost 1 base and 9 bases, there was a span of 10 bases. Full variable domain (remainder filled in from reference TRBV7-9 and TRBJ2-1): DTGVSQNPRHKITKRGQNVTFRCDPISEHNRLYWYRQTLGQGPEFLTYFQNEAQLEKSRLLSDRFSAERPKGSFSTLEIQRTEQGDSAMYLCASSLVGVGEQFFGPGTRLTVL.